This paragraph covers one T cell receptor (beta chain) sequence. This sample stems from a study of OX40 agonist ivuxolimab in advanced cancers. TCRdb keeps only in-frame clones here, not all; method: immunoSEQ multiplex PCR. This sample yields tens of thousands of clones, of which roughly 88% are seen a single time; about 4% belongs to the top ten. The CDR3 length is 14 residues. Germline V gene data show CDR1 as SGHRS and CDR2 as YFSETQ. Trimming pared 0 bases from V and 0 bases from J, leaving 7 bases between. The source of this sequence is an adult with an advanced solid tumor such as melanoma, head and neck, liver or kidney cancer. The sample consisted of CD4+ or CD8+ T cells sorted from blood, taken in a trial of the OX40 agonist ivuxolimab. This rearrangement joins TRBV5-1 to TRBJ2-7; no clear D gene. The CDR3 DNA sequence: TGCGCCAGCAGCTTGGAGCGAAACTCCTACGAGCAGTACTTC. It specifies CASSLERNSYEQYF.